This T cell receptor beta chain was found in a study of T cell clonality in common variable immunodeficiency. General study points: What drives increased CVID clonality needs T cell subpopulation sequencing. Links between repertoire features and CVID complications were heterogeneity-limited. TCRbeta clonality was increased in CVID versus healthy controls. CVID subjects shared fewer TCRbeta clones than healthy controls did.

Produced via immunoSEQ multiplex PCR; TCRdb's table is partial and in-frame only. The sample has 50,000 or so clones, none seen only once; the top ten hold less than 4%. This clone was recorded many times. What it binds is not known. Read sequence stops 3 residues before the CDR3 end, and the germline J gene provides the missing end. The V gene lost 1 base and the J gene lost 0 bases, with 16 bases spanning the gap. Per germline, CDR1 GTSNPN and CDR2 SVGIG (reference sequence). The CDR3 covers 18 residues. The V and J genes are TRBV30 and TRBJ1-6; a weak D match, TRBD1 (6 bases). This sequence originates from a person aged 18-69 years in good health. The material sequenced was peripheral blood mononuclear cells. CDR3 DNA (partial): TGTGCCTGGAGTGCGAGCGTGAACAGGGACTCCTATAATTCACCC. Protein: CAWSASVNRDSYNSP. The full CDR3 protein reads CAWSASVNRDSYNSPLHF. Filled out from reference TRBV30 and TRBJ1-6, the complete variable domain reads SQTIHQWPATLVQPVGSPLSLECTVEGTSNPNLYWYRQAAGRGLQLLFYSVGIGQISSEVPQNLSASRPQDRQFILSSKKLLLSDSGFYLCAWSASVNRDSYNSPLHFGNGTRLTVT.